This T cell receptor beta chain is drawn from a study of naive and memory T cell subsets. About this clonotype itself: The antigen remains unidentified.

General study points: Findings for naive and memory subsets could not be checked against ground truth.

An equimolar mix of two oligonucleotides served as the beta constant-region primer for TRBC1 and TRBC2. The ligated cDNA underwent four PCR rounds using SP2 and nested alpha and beta constant-region primers. TCRdb re-called the UMI-ligation and nested PCR reads with MiXCR, one entry per CDR3 protein. Seen here are about 22,000 distinct CDR3 sequences, roughly 10% observed once, and the top ten hold over 20%. CDR1 SQVTM and CDR2 ANQGSEA come from the germline V gene. The CDR3 runs 17 residues. V gave up 7 bases and J gave up 1 base, with 25 bases separating them. The source of this sequence is a human donor in good health. The rearrangement joins TRBV29-1 to TRBJ1-1; D remains unclear. Source material: central memory CD8+ T cells from blood. The CDR3 loop reads CSAKGNVPSAENTEAFF. The CDR3 DNA reads TGCAGCGCTAAAGGTAACGTACCGTCGGCCGAGAACACTGAAGCTTTCTTT.